This T cell receptor (beta chain) was captured in a study of shared clonotypes between healthy human individuals. Assay used: immunoSEQ multiplex PCR; TCRdb lists only in-frame clones, some missing. The top ten clones hold more than 0.85% of a sample with about 1.1 million clones, 70% to 80% of them seen once. The CDR3 runs 15 residues. The junction had 11 bases not matched to a gene; V was cut back by 3 bases and J by 6 bases. CDR1 is SGHRS and CDR2 is YFSETQ in the germline V gene. The receptor was derived from a young man in good health. Some clones in this sample may be carry-over from other donors' samples. Sequencing was carried out using memory CD4+ T cells from PBMCs. Noted subset: CD45RA-negative fraction. The chain is built from TRBV5-1 and TRBJ2-7; 8 nucleotides match TRBD2. CDR3 in amino acids: CASSSGGTEGREQYF. The CDR3 DNA reads TGCGCCAGCAGCTCGGGGGGGACGGAGGGACGCGAGCAGTACTTC. Using reference TRBV5-1 and TRBJ2-7 for the parts outside the CDR3, the full variable domain is KAGVTQTPRYLIKTRGQQVTLSCSPISGHRSVSWYQQTPGQGLQFLFEYFSETQRNKGNFPGRFSGRQFSNSRSEMNVSTLELGDSALYLCASSSGGTEGREQYFGPGTRLTVT.